The 3 T cell receptor beta chains reported below all come from one sample, sequenced in a study of CD8+CD57+ T cells in acquired aplastic anemia. Genomic DNA served as template for TCR beta VDJ and CDR3 profiling. TCRdb reanalysed the reads using MiXCR and keeps one entry per CDR3 protein. The repertoire holds about 180,000 distinct CDR3 sequences, about half seen once, with approximately 3% in the top ten. Material for sequencing was sorted CD4+, CD8+, or CD8+CD57+ T cells (not recorded which) from PBMCs. Receptor source: a human donor in good health.

This clonotype was seen ten or more times. The chain is built from TRBV4-3 and TRBJ2-2, with 13 bases that match TRBD2. V dropped 8 bases and J dropped 0; count of bases not matched to a gene: 6. Germline CDR1 and CDR2: LGHNA and YSLEER. CDR3 size: 17 residues. CDR3 nucleotides: TGCGCCAGCGCCCGAGGGACTAGCGGGACGAACACCGGGGAGCTGTTTTTT. Translation gives CASARGTSGTNTGELFF.

The V gene is TRBV10-2, the J gene TRBJ2-1; D is unresolved. Germline V gene lookup returns CDR1 WSHSY and CDR2 SAAADI. This CDR3 has 11 amino acids. V was trimmed by 8 bases and J by 6 bases, leaving 8 bases between them. CDR3 in amino acids: CASRLSNEQFF. Here the CDR3 DNA reads TGCGCCAGCCGTCTGAGCAATGAGCAGTTCTTC.

The chain uses TRBV5-5 and TRBJ2-2; D is unclear. Trimming pared 0 bases from V and 11 bases from J, leaving 14 bases between. The CDR3 consists of 14 residues. Per germline, CDR1 SGHKS and CDR2 YYEKEE (reference sequence). The CDR3 reads CASSLGVDTLELFF. As DNA, the CDR3 is TGTGCCAGCAGCTTGGGGGTTGATACCTTAGAGCTGTTTTTT.